These T cell receptor beta chains were read from a single sample in a study of T-cell memory formation after mild COVID-19. TCRdb fed the 5' RACE reads into MiXCR, producing one record per CDR3 protein. This sample has 150,000 to 200,000 distinct CDR3 sequences, with 11% found just once. Sequenced input: PBMCs or a T cell subset sorted from them (not recorded which). The receptor source for this set is a young man who had mild COVID-19 (a few samples of this study predate the infection). Cell type and time point are not known. Both conserved end residues are part of each CDR3. D genes are given only for firm matches. Clone size appears in some rows only: once, few, many, or a class for an expanded clone.

D: TRBD2; size: many; V: TRBV19; J: TRBJ2-3; CDR3: CASSIRRGGLDTQYF; DNA: TGTGCCAGTAGTATAAGGCGGGGGGGCCTAGATACGCAGTATTTT
D: TRBD2; size: NA; V: TRBV7-9; J: TRBJ2-3; CDR3: CASSPWVAGGPDTQYF; DNA: TGTGCCAGCAGCCCATGGGTAGCGGGGGGTCCAGATACGCAGTATTTT
D: TRBD1; size: few; V: TRBV5-1; J: TRBJ2-1; CDR3: CASSTGQGSSSYNEQFF; DNA: TGCGCCAGCAGCACAGGACAGGGATCAAGCTCCTACAATGAGCAGTTCTTC
D: TRBD1; size: NA; V: TRBV9; J: TRBJ2-1; CDR3: CASSLGTGGLDEQFF; DNA: TGTGCCAGCAGCCTCGGGACAGGGGGGCTAGATGAGCAGTTCTTC
D: NA; size: NA; V: TRBV19; J: TRBJ1-5; CDR3: CASSSTGHYNQPQHF; DNA: TGTGCCAGTAGTAGCACGGGGCACTACAATCAGCCCCAGCATTTT
D: NA; size: few; V: TRBV7-2; J: TRBJ1-5; CDR3: CASSLVTGGRQPQHF; DNA: TGTGCCAGCAGCTTAGTCACGGGGGGAAGACAGCCCCAGCATTTT
D: TRBD2; size: NA; V: TRBV7-9; J: TRBJ2-1; CDR3: CASSPGLAGSLSSYNEQFF; DNA: TGTGCCAGCAGCCCGGGACTAGCGGGGTCCCTCAGCTCCTACAATGAGCAGTTCTTC
D: NA; size: NA; V: TRBV4-2; J: TRBJ2-3; CDR3: CASSQDRQGGSDTQYF; DNA: TGTGCCAGCAGCCAAGATCGTCAGGGAGGATCAGATACGCAGTATTTT
D: NA; size: many; V: TRBV5-6; J: TRBJ2-7; CDR3: CASSRNRNPVYEQYF; DNA: TGTGCCAGCAGCCGGAACAGGAACCCTGTCTACGAGCAGTACTTC
D: NA; size: once; V: TRBV18; J: TRBJ2-5; CDR3: CASSPRAGETQYF; DNA: TGTGCCAGCTCACCCCGGGCTGGGGAGACCCAGTACTTC
D: NA; size: NA; V: TRBV18; J: TRBJ1-1; CDR3: CASSPSPLLAFF; DNA: TGTGCCAGCTCACCGTCTCCACTGCTAGCTTTCTTT
D: NA; size: NA; V: TRBV24-1; J: TRBJ1-2; CDR3: CATRWYLWYGYTF; DNA: TGTGCCACCCGATGGTATTTGTGGTATGGCTACACCTTC
D: TRBD1; size: few; V: TRBV12-3/TRBV12-4; J: TRBJ1-2; CDR3: CASSLGDRAGYTF; DNA: TGTGCCAGCAGTTTAGGGGACAGGGCTGGCTACACCTTC
D: NA; size: few; V: TRBV6-2/TRBV6-3; J: TRBJ2-7; CDR3: CASSYPSRQYSYEQYF; DNA: TGTGCCAGCAGTTACCCTTCGCGGCAGTACTCCTACGAGCAGTACTTC
D: TRBD1; size: NA; V: TRBV10-3; J: TRBJ2-2; CDR3: CAIRRGGQGTGELFF; DNA: TGTGCCATCAGGAGGGGAGGACAGGGAACCGGGGAGCTGTTTTTT
D: NA; size: NA; V: TRBV5-5; J: TRBJ1-5; CDR3: CASSLGSGNQPQHF; DNA: TGTGCCAGCAGCTTGGGGTCGGGCAATCAGCCCCAGCATTTT
D: TRBD1; size: few; V: TRBV12-3/TRBV12-4; J: TRBJ1-2; CDR3: CASSPRQGLENGYTF; DNA: TGTGCCAGCAGTCCGAGACAGGGCTTAGAGAATGGCTACACCTTC
D: NA; size: NA; V: TRBV28; J: TRBJ2-4; CDR3: CASSLVGEGYHF; DNA: TGTGCCAGCAGTTTAGTTGGTGAAGGGTATCACTTC
D: TRBD2; size: NA; V: TRBV12-3/TRBV12-4; J: TRBJ2-3; CDR3: CASSIAGGADTQYF; DNA: TGTGCCAGCAGCATAGCGGGGGGGGCAGATACGCAGTATTTT
D: NA; size: many; V: TRBV12-3/TRBV12-4; J: TRBJ2-3; CDR3: CASSSGDPAADTQYF; DNA: TGTGCCAGCAGTTCAGGGGATCCTGCTGCAGATACGCAGTATTTT
D: NA; size: many; V: TRBV7-2; J: TRBJ2-5; CDR3: CASSSTRAWETQYF; DNA: TGTGCCAGCAGCTCTACCAGAGCTTGGGAGACCCAGTACTTC
D: NA; size: NA; V: TRBV11-2; J: TRBJ2-7; CDR3: CASSLVLGGYEQYF; DNA: TGTGCCAGCAGCTTAGTACTAGGGGGCTACGAGCAGTACTTC
D: TRBD2; size: many; V: TRBV9; J: TRBJ2-3; CDR3: CASSFSGGATDTQYF; DNA: TGTGCCAGCAGCTTTAGCGGGGGGGCCACAGATACGCAGTATTTT
D: NA; size: few; V: TRBV2; J: TRBJ1-5; CDR3: CASIERQSDQPQHF; DNA: TGTGCCAGCATCGAACGACAGAGTGATCAGCCCCAGCATTTT
D: TRBD2; size: few; V: TRBV20-1; J: TRBJ2-3; CDR3: CSARYGTSADTQYF; DNA: TGCAGTGCTAGGTATGGGACTAGCGCAGATACGCAGTATTTT
D: TRBD1; size: few; V: TRBV9; J: TRBJ2-7; CDR3: CASSVGPGQGDEQYF; DNA: TGTGCCAGCAGCGTTGGGCCGGGACAGGGGGACGAGCAGTACTTC
D: NA; size: few; V: TRBV4-1; J: TRBJ2-3; CDR3: CASSPQGKTDTQYF; DNA: TGCGCCAGCAGCCCGCAGGGCAAAACAGATACGCAGTATTTT
D: NA; size: few; V: TRBV4-3; J: TRBJ1-2; CDR3: CASSQDVNTKGYTF; DNA: TGCGCCAGCAGCCAAGATGTGAACACTAAAGGCTACACCTTC
D: NA; size: NA; V: TRBV2; J: TRBJ1-1; CDR3: CASTVGSQGGTEAFF; DNA: TGTGCCAGCACCGTGGGGAGTCAGGGAGGCACTGAAGCTTTCTTT
D: NA; size: few; V: TRBV10-2; J: TRBJ1-1; CDR3: CASSAPGGMNTEAFF; DNA: TGCGCCAGCAGTGCCCCCGGGGGTATGAACACTGAAGCTTTCTTT
D: TRBD1; size: NA; V: TRBV20-1; J: TRBJ2-5; CDR3: CSSRTGVGQETQYF; DNA: TGCAGTTCCCGGACAGGGGTTGGCCAAGAGACCCAGTACTTC
D: TRBD2; size: many; V: TRBV7-9; J: TRBJ2-7; CDR3: CASSFSGVSYEQYF; DNA: TGTGCCAGCAGCTTCAGCGGGGTCTCCTACGAGCAGTACTTC
D: NA; size: NA; V: TRBV6-5; J: TRBJ2-3; CDR3: CASSYAQGGRDTQYF; DNA: TGTGCCAGCAGTTACGCGCAGGGCGGAAGAGATACGCAGTATTTT
D: NA; size: few; V: TRBV29-1; J: TRBJ1-1; CDR3: CSVLTVPTEAFF; DNA: TGCAGCGTGCTCACAGTTCCCACTGAAGCTTTCTTT
D: NA; size: few; V: TRBV20-1; J: TRBJ1-1; CDR3: CSARDRRGRPEAFF; DNA: TGCAGTGCTAGAGACCGACGGGGGCGCCCAGAAGCTTTCTTT
D: TRBD1; size: few; V: TRBV4-1; J: TRBJ2-2; CDR3: CASSLTGGGTGELFF; DNA: TGCGCCAGCAGCTTGACAGGGGGAGGCACCGGGGAGCTGTTTTTT
D: TRBD1; size: NA; V: TRBV20-1; J: TRBJ2-7; CDR3: CSAKTGGKYEQYF; DNA: TGCAGTGCAAAGACAGGGGGCAAATACGAGCAGTACTTC
D: NA; size: many; V: TRBV18; J: TRBJ1-5; CDR3: CASSPEAGSQPQHF; DNA: TGTGCCAGCTCACCAGAGGCAGGGAGTCAGCCCCAGCATTTT
D: NA; size: few; V: TRBV29-1; J: TRBJ2-6; CDR3: CSVGAGSSPPGANVLTF; DNA: TGCAGCGTTGGGGCGGGCAGTTCCCCCCCTGGGGCCAACGTCCTGACTTTC
D: TRBD2; size: many; V: TRBV7-2; J: TRBJ2-3; CDR3: CASSPTAGGPVDTQYF; DNA: TGTGCCAGCAGCCCCACGGCGGGGGGGCCGGTAGATACGCAGTATTTT
D: NA; size: NA; V: TRBV15; J: TRBJ1-2; CDR3: CATSRGRTGVNRISYGYTF; DNA: TGTGCCACCAGCAGGGGTAGAACAGGCGTGAATCGGATTTCCTATGGCTACACCTTC
D: NA; size: few; V: TRBV7-2; J: TRBJ1-4; CDR3: CASSQRGNEKLFF; DNA: TGTGCCAGCAGCCAGAGGGGCAACGAAAAACTGTTTTTT
D: TRBD1; size: few; V: TRBV12-3/TRBV12-4; J: TRBJ2-5; CDR3: CASSRDRKETQYF; DNA: TGTGCCAGCAGTAGGGACAGAAAAGAGACCCAGTACTTC
D: TRBD1; size: NA; V: TRBV7-2; J: TRBJ2-4; CDR3: CASSSGQNKNIQYF; DNA: TGTGCCAGCAGCTCGGGACAGAACAAAAACATTCAGTACTTC
D: NA; size: few; V: TRBV7-2; J: TRBJ2-1; CDR3: CASSLGVANEQFF; DNA: TGTGCCAGCAGCTTAGGCGTTGCCAATGAGCAGTTCTTC
D: TRBD2; size: NA; V: TRBV20-1; J: TRBJ2-3; CDR3: CSAIAGGSSTDTQYF; DNA: TGCAGTGCTATAGCGGGGGGGTCCAGCACAGATACGCAGTATTTT
D: NA; size: NA; V: TRBV5-1; J: TRBJ1-2; CDR3: CASSLAPDRRYGYTF; DNA: TGCGCCAGCAGCTTGGCCCCAGACAGGCGCTATGGCTACACCTTC
D: NA; size: few; V: TRBV12-3/TRBV12-4; J: TRBJ1-2; CDR3: CASSSFINYGYTF; DNA: TGTGCCAGCAGTTCCTTTATTAACTATGGCTACACCTTC
D: TRBD2; size: few; V: TRBV12-5; J: TRBJ2-3; CDR3: CASATGLAAGDTQYF; DNA: TGTGCTAGTGCTACGGGACTAGCGGCTGGAGATACGCAGTATTTT